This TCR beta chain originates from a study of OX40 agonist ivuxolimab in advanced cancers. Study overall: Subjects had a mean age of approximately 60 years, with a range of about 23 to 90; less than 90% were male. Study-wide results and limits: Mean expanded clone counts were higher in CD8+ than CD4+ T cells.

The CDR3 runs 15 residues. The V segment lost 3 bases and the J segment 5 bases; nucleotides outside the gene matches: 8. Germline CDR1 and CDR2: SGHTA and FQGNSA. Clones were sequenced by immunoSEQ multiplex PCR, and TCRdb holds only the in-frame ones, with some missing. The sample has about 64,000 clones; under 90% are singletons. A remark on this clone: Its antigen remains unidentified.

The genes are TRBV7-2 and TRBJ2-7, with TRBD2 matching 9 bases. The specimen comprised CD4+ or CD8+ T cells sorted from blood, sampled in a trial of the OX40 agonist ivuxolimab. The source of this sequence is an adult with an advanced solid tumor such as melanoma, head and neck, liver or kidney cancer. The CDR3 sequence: CASSFGGRVPDEQYF. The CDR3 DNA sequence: TGTGCCAGCAGCTTTGGCGGGAGGGTACCTGACGAGCAGTACTTC.